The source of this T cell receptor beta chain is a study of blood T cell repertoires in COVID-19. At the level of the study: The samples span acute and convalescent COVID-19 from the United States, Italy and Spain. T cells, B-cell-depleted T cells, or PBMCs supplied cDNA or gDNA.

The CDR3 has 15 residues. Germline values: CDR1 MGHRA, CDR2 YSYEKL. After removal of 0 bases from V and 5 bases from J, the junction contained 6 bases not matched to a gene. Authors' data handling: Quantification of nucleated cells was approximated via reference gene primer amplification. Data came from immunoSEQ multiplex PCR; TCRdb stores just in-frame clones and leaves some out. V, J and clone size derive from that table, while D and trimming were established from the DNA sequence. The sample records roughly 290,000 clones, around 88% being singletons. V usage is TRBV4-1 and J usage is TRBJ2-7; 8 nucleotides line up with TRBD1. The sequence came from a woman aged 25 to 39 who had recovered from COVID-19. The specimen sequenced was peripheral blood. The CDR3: CASSQDRNRGNEQYF. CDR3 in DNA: TGCGCCAGCAGCCAAGATCGGAACAGGGGGAACGAGCAGTACTTC.